This TCR beta chain derives from a study of prognosis after radiotherapy for stage I lung cancer. Study-level information: Several patients presented with squamous cell carcinoma, approximately eleven with adenocarcinoma. General study points: Any tumor specificity that the expanded TCR clones may have had was not determined. Clone counts measured for unique TCRs fell after stereotactic body radiation therapy, median roughly 10,000 versus 7,000. Diminished Shannon entropy following stereotactic body radiation therapy characterized patients who developed distant metastases.

Genomic DNA was subjected to two-round multiplex PCR for amplification of TCR beta CDR3. Amplification during the initial PCR round employed primers specific to each TRBV and TRBJ gene. TCRdb passed the multiplex PCR reads through MiXCR, listing each CDR3 protein once. The sample has roughly 30,000 distinct CDR3 sequences; approximately 35% are singletons. The CDR3 covers 12 residues. V shed 4 bases and J shed 6 bases, with 10 bases lying between them. Per the germline V gene, CDR1 is GTSNPN and CDR2 is SVGIG (reference sequence). Only one count was recorded for this clonotype. The antigen is unknown. The chain carries TRBV30 and TRBJ1-5, with D possibly TRBD1 on 5 matching bases. The receptor's source is a donor aged 50 or older with non-small cell lung cancer. Sequenced material: PBMCs, taken before or after stereotactic body radiation therapy (not recorded which). CDR3 sequence: CAWKAGSQPQHF. DNA of the CDR3: TGTGCCTGGAAGGCAGGGTCTCAGCCCCAGCATTTT.